Described below is a single T cell receptor (beta chain) sequence and its context. The CDR3 is made up of 14 amino acids. With 1 base removed from V and 5 bases from J, the gap between germline ends came to 9 bases. The V gene's germline CDR1 is SGHNT and CDR2 YENEEA. This sample is drawn from a study of blood T cells in healthy people across ages. Isolating PBMCs gave at least 7 million of these cells per sample. Together with a sample-barcoded 5' primer, a J-beta primer mix was included in a second PCR lasting roughly 6 to 12 cycles. TCRdb analysed the 5' RACE reads with MiXCR anew, one entry per CDR3 protein. Found here are hundreds of thousands of distinct CDR3 sequences, 44% of them singletons; the top ten hold approximately 20%.

This chain joins TRBV11-3 and TRBJ1-5; D unclear. The source material was blood. This TCR derives from a man in his 60s in good health. CDR3 in DNA: TGTGCCAGCAGCTTAGGTCCTAATGATCAGCCCCAGCATTTT. Protein product: CASSLGPNDQPQHF.